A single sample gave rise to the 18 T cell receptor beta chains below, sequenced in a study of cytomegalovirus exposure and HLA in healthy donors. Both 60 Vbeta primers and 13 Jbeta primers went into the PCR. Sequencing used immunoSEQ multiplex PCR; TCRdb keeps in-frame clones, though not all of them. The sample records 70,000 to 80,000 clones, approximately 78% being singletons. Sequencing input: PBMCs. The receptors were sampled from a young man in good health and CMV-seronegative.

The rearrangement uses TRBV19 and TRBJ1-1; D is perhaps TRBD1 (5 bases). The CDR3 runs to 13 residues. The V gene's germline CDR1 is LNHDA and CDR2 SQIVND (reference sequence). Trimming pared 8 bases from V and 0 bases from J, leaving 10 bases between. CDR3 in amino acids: CASWRGLNTEAFF. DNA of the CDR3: TGTGCCAGTTGGAGGGGTCTGAACACTGAAGCTTTCTTT.

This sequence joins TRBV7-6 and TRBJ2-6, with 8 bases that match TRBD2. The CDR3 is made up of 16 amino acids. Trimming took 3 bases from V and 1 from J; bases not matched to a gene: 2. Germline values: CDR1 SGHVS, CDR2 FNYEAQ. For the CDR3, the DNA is TGTGCCAGCAGCTTCCGGGGGGGTTCTGGGGCCAACGTCCTGACTTTC. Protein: CASSFRGGSGANVLTF. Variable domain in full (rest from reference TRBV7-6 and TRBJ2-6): GAGVSQSPRYKVTKRGQDVALRCDPISGHVSLYWYRQALGQGPEFLTYFNYEAQQDKSGLPNDRFSAERPEGSISTLTIQRTEQRDSAMYRCASSFRGGSGANVLTFGAGSRLTVL.

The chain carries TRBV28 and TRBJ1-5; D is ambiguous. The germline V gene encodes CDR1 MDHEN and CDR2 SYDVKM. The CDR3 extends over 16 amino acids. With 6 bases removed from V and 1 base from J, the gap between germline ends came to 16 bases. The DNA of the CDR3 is TGTGCCAGCAGCCCCCACGGTACCTGGAGCAATCAGCCCCAGCATTTT. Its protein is CASSPHGTWSNQPQHF.

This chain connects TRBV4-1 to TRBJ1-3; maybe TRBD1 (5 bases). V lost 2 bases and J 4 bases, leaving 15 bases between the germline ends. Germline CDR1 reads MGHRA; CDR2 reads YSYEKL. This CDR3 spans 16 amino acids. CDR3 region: CASSQRQLSLGNTIYF. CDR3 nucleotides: TGCGCCAGCAGCCAAAGACAGCTGTCCCTCGGAAACACCATATATTTT.

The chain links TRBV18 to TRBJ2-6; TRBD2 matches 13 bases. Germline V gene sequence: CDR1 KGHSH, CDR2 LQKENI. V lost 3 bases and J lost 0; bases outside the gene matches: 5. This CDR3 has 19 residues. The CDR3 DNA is TGTGCCAGCTCACCTAGGACTAGCGGGGGAAGCTCTGGGGCCAACGTCCTGACTTTC. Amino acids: CASSPRTSGGSSGANVLTF.

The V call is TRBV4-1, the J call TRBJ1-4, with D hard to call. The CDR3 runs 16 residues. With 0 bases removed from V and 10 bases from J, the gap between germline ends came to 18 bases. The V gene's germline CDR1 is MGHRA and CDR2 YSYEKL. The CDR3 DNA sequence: TGCGCCAGCAGCCAAGACCCTGGGAGGACCCATATAAAACTGTTTTTT. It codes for CASSQDPGRTHIKLFF.

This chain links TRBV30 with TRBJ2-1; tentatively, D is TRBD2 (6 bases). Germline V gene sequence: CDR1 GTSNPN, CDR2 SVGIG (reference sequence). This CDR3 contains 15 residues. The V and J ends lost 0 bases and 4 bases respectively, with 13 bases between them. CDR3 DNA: TGTGCCTGGAGTGTAGGCGGGGTGGGTTACAATGAGCAGTTCTTC. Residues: CAWSVGGVGYNEQFF.

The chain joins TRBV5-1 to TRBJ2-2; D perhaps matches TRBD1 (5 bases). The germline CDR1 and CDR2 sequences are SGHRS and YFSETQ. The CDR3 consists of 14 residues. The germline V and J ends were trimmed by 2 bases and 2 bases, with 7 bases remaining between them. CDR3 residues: CASSFRENTGELFF. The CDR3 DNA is TGCGCCAGCAGCTTCAGGGAAAACACCGGGGAGCTGTTTTTT.

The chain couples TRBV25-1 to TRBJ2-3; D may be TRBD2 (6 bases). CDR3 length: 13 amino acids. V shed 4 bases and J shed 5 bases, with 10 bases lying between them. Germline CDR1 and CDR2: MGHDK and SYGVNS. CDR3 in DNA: TGTGCCAGCAGTGGGGGACTTCGAGATACGCAGTATTTT. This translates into CASSGGLRDTQYF. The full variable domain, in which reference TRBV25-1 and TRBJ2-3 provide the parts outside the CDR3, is EADIYQTPRYLVIGTGKKITLECSQTMGHDKMYWYQQDPGMELHLIHYSYGVNSTEKGDLSSESTVSRIRTEHFPLTLESARPSHTSQYLCASSGGLRDTQYFGPGTRLTVL.

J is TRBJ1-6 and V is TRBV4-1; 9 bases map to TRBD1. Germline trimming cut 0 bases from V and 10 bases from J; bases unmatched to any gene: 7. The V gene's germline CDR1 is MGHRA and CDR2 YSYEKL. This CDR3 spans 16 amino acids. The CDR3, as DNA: TGCGCCAGCAGCCAAGAACCGGGACAGGGTATCTCACCCCTCCACTTT. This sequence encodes CASSQEPGQGISPLHF.

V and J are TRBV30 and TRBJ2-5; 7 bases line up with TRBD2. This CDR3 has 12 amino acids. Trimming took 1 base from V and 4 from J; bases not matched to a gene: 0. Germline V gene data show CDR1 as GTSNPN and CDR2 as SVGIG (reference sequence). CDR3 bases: TGTGCCTGGAGTGCGGGAGGAGAGACCCAGTACTTC. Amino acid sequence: CAWSAGGETQYF.

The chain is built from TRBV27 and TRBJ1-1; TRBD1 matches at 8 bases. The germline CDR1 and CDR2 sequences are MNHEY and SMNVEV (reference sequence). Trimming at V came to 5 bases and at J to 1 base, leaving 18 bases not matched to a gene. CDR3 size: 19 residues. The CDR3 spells CASSPIYGQGFNRNTEAFF. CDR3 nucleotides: TGTGCCAGCAGTCCTATATACGGACAGGGCTTTAATAGGAACACTGAAGCTTTCTTT.

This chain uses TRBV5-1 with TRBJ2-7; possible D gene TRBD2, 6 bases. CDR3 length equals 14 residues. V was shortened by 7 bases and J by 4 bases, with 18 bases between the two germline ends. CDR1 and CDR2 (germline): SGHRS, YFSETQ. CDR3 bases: TGCGCCAGCCGGCTAGTCCTAGCGACTTACGAGCAGTACTTC. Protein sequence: CASRLVLATYEQYF. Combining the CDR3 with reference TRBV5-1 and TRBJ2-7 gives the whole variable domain KAGVTQTPRYLIKTRGQQVTLSCSPISGHRSVSWYQQTPGQGLQFLFEYFSETQRNKGNFPGRFSGRQFSNSRSEMNVSTLELGDSALYLCASRLVLATYEQYFGPGTRLTVT.

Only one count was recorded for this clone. CDR3 DNA sequence: TGCGCCAGCAGCTCACCGGGACAGGGGGCGGTCGAGCAGTACTTC. Protein sequence: CASSSPGQGAVEQYF. The V and J genes are TRBV4-1 and TRBJ2-7, with 12 bases lining up with TRBD1. Trimming took 5 bases from V and 6 from J; bases not matched to a gene: 8. CDR1 and CDR2 (germline): MGHRA, YSYEKL. This CDR3 has 15 amino acids.

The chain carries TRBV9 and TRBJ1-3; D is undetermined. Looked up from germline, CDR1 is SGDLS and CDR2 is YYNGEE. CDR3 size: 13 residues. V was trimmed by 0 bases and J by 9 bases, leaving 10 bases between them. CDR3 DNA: TGTGCCAGCAGCGTAGCGAGAGAGATCACCATATATTTT. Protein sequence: CASSVAREITIYF. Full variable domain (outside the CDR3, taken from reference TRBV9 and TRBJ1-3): DSGVTQTPKHLITATGQRVTLRCSPRSGDLSVYWYQQSLDQGLQFLIQYYNGEERAKGNILERFSAQQFPDLHSELNLSSLELGDSALYFCASSVAREITIYFGEGSWLTVV.

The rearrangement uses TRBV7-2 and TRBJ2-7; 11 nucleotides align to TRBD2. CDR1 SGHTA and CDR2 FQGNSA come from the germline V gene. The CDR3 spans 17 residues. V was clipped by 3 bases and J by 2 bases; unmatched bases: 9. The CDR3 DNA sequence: TGTGCCAGCAGCTTCGGACTAGCGGGTTCAGTTACCTACGAGCAGTACTTC. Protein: CASSFGLAGSVTYEQYF.

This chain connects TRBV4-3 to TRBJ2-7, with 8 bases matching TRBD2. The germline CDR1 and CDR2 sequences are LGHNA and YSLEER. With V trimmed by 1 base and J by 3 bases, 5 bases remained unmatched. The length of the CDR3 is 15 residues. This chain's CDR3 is CASSQAAGGLYEQYF. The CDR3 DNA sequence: TGCGCCAGCAGCCAAGCGGCGGGGGGCCTCTACGAGCAGTACTTC.

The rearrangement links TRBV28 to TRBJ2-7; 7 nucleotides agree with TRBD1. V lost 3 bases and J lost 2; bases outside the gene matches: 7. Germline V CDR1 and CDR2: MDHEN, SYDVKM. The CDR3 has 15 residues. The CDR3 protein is CASSFNRGPAYEQYF. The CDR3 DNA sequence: TGTGCCAGCAGTTTTAACAGGGGACCCGCCTACGAGCAGTACTTC.